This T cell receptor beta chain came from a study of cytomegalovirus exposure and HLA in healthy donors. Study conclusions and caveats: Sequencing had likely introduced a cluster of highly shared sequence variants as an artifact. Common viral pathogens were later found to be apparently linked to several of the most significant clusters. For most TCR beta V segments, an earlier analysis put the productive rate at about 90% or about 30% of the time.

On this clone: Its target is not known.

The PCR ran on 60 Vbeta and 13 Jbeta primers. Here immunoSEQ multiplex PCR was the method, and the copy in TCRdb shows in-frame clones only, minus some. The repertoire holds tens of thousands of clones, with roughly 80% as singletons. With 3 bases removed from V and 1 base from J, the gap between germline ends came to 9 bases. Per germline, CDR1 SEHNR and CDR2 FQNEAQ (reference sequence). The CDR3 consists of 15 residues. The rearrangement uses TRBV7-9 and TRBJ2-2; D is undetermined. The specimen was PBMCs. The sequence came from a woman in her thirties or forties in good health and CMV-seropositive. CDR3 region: CASSFDTVNTGELFF. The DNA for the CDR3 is TGTGCCAGCAGCTTCGACACCGTGAACACCGGGGAGCTGTTTTTT.